This is a list of T cell receptor beta chains from one sample in a study of blood T cell repertoires in COVID-19. Repertoires were generated with immunoSEQ multiplex PCR, while TCRdb's copy carries only in-frame clones and drops some. The table lists 360,000 or so clones, roughly 87% of them singletons. Source material: PBMCs or T cells enriched from blood (not recorded which). The receptors here all came from a woman aged 25-40 years who had recovered from COVID-19. CDR3s include the opening cysteine and the closing phenylalanine or tryptophan. A D gene is named only where the DNA matches it firmly. Clone size is stated in some rows and not others, as once, few, many or a class when expanded.

j_call | v_call | d_call | clone_size | cdr3_nt | cdr3_aa
TRBJ1-5 | TRBV15 | NA | once | TGTGCCACCAGCAGAGATTATTATAGCAATCAGCCCCAGCATTTT | CATSRDYYSNQPQHF
TRBJ1-1 | TRBV6-5 | NA | NA | TGTGCCAGCAGGGACAGTTTGAACACTGAAGCTTTCTTT | CASRDSLNTEAFF
TRBJ1-2 | TRBV19 | TRBD1 | once | TGTGCCAGTAGTAGACAGGGGAGGAACTATGGCTACACCTTC | CASSRQGRNYGYTF
TRBJ2-2 | TRBV29-1 | TRBD1 | once | TGCAGCGTGAGGAGGGGACAGGGACCCGAGTCGAACACCGGGGAGCTGTTTTTT | CSVRRGQGPESNTGELFF
TRBJ2-1 | TRBV2 | NA | NA | TGTGCCAGCAGTGAAAATAGTAATGAGCAGTTCTTC | CASSENSNEQFF
TRBJ1-1 | TRBV5-1 | NA | NA | TGCGCCAGCAGCTTGTCCACCGGGACTGAAGCTTTCTTT | CASSLSTGTEAFF
TRBJ2-7 | TRBV24-1 | NA | NA | TGTGCCACCAGTGATTCACGGGTAGGGGTACAGACCTACGAGCAGTACTTC | CATSDSRVGVQTYEQYF
TRBJ2-5 | TRBV5-5 | NA | once | TGTGCCAGCAGCTTGCATAGCGGACAAGAGACCCAGTACTTC | CASSLHSGQETQYF
TRBJ2-7 | TRBV25-1 | TRBD2 | NA | TGTGCCAGCAGTGAAGCGGGGGGCTACGAGCAGTACTTC | CASSEAGGYEQYF
TRBJ1-2 | TRBV28 | NA | NA | TGTGCCAGCAGTTTAGGGGGGAATGGCTACACCTTC | CASSLGGNGYTF
TRBJ2-1 | TRBV19 | NA | NA | TGTGCCAGTCGGCTAGCTGGCTACAATGAGCAGTTCTTC | CASRLAGYNEQFF
TRBJ2-7 | TRBV3-1/TRBV3-2 | NA | NA | TGTGCCAGCAGCCAGAACACGGGGGAGCAGTACTTC | CASSQNTGEQYF
TRBJ2-2 | TRBV3-1/TRBV3-2 | TRBD2 | NA | TGTGCCAGCAGCCAGAACAGAGGTCTAGCGGGTGGGGAGCTGTTTTTT | CASSQNRGLAGGELFF
TRBJ2-3 | TRBV23-1 | NA | NA | TGCGCCAGCACCCCTACAGGGCGCCGGGCAGATACGCAGTATTTT | CASTPTGRRADTQYF
TRBJ2-7 | TRBV10-3 | NA | NA | TGTGCCACGGGGGGACAGGCCCTTGAGCAGTACTTC | CATGGQALEQYF
TRBJ1-2 | TRBV5-4 | TRBD1 | NA | TGTGCCAGCAGCTTGTCCATGGGACAGGGAAGGTATGGCTACACCTTC | CASSLSMGQGRYGYTF
TRBJ1-1 | TRBV28 | NA | NA | TGTGCCAGCAGCCAAAACACTGAAGCTTTCTTT | CASSQNTEAFF
TRBJ2-7 | TRBV5-8 | NA | NA | TGTGCCAGCAGCTCAAGGGACTCTATTTCCTACGAGCAGTACTTC | CASSSRDSISYEQYF
TRBJ1-2 | TRBV5-4 | NA | NA | TGTGCCAGCAGCACCCGCGAGGACTATGGCTACACCTTC | CASSTREDYGYTF
TRBJ2-2 | TRBV7-9 | TRBD2 | NA | TGTGCCAGCAGCTTTAGCGGGGGTGGCACCGGGGAGCTGTTTTTT | CASSFSGGGTGELFF
TRBJ2-7 | TRBV4-1 | NA | NA | TGCGCCAGCAGCCCCCGCCTGATAGCGGATGGCTACGAGCAGTACTTC | CASSPRLIADGYEQYF
TRBJ2-1 | TRBV9 | TRBD1 | NA | TGTGCCAGCAGCTTACAGGGGGCGAGGTTGGATGAGCAGTTCTTC | CASSLQGARLDEQFF
TRBJ1-1 | TRBV4-1 | NA | NA | TGCGCCAGCAGCCAAGATATACGACAGAAGAACACTGAAGCTTTCTTT | CASSQDIRQKNTEAFF
TRBJ2-5 | TRBV10-3 | TRBD2 | NA | TGTGCCCCCCGGACTAGCGGGAGAGAGACCCAGTACTTC | CAPRTSGRETQYF
TRBJ1-2 | TRBV5-1 | NA | NA | TGCGCCAGCAGGGTCCTTACAGGGAGCTATGGCTACACCTTC | CASRVLTGSYGYTF
TRBJ2-1 | TRBV15 | TRBD2 | NA | TGTGCCACCAGCACAGCTCTTGGACTAGTTGGCGGTGAGCAGTTCTTC | CATSTALGLVGGEQFF
TRBJ1-3 | TRBV19 | TRBD1 | NA | TGTGCCAGTAGTGACCGCAGGGGGCTCGGAAACACCATATATTTT | CASSDRRGLGNTIYF